The rows below give T cell receptor beta chains drawn from one sample of a study of technical replicates of blood from a handful of donors. The data were produced by immunoSEQ multiplex PCR, yet TCRdb's version contains in-frame clones alone and is incomplete. Found here are roughly 80,000 clones, about 88% of them singletons; the top ten hold approximately 0.42%. Sequenced material: T cells isolated from PBMCs. The source is a human donor in good health. Both conserved end residues are trimmed from each CDR3. Some rows have no size entry. The others give once, few or many, or a class for an expanded clone.

v_call	clone_size	j_call	cdr3_aa
TRBV15	.	TRBJ2-1	ATSRDVTSGANEQF
TRBV4-2	.	TRBJ2-1	ASSQDRGPGEDEQF
TRBV6-5	.	TRBJ1-1	ASSSLPGMNTEAF
TRBV7-2	.	TRBJ1-2	ASSFPGGYRGFTNYGYT
TRBV7-9	.	TRBJ1-5	ASSTGTEGNQPQH
TRBV10-3	.	TRBJ1-5	AIRSESGQPQH
TRBV7-2	.	TRBJ2-7	ASSLTSGSDEQY
TRBV4-1	.	TRBJ2-7	ASRSRTSGFYEQY
TRBV27	.	TRBJ1-2	ASSRDRDFGGYGYT
TRBV30	.	TRBJ1-2	AWILPGNYGYT
TRBV7-9	.	TRBJ1-1	ASRYPGITEAF
TRBV11-2	.	TRBJ1-3	ASSPDRRPSQYIY
TRBV28	.	TRBJ2-5	ASSLAGTETQY
TRBV30	.	TRBJ2-2	ACLSGYTGELF
TRBV2	.	TRBJ2-2	ASRPDSTGELF
TRBV5-1	.	TRBJ2-2	ASSSLSTGELF
TRBV4-3	once	TRBJ2-7	ASSQDLAELYEQY
TRBV5-5	.	TRBJ1-5	ASSQGSDQPQH
TRBV6-1	.	TRBJ1-1	ASSPGVTEAF
TRBV6-4	.	TRBJ2-1	ASSVSSGYNEQF